This T cell receptor beta chain stems from a study of T cell changes during pregnancy in multiple sclerosis. The V and J ends lost 7 bases and 6 bases respectively, with 13 bases between them. CDR1 is SGHRS and CDR2 is YFSETQ in the germline V gene. The CDR3 runs to 12 residues. Measured with immunoSEQ multiplex PCR; TCRdb has only the in-frame clones, and not every one. The sample holds approximately 110,000 clones, roughly 90% seen once. The chain uses TRBV5-1 and TRBJ1-2; D is undetermined. The clonotype comes from a female donor with multiple sclerosis, enrolled in a pregnancy study. This specimen was peripheral blood, taken after pregnancy. The CDR3 region has the DNA TGCGCCAGCGGTAATTCGGGAGATGGCTACACCTTC. Its protein is CASGNSGDGYTF.